These T cell receptor beta chains were read from a single sample in a study of cytomegalovirus exposure and HLA in healthy donors. Sequenced by immunoSEQ multiplex PCR; TCRdb stores in-frame clones only, minus some. The data contain roughly 190,000 clones, more than 70% of them seen just once; the ten biggest clones take up roughly 1.5%. The sequenced material came from PBMCs. These receptors all come from a woman under 30 in good health and CMV-seronegative. Each CDR3 is given with its conserved first and last residue. Each record gives: V gene, J gene, clone size, CDR3 length, D gene, CDR3 DNA, CDR3 protein. A D gene is named only where the DNA matches it firmly. Some rows mark clone size as missing; the rest say once, few, many or name a class of expanded clone.

>TRBV27|TRBJ2-3|-|15|TRBD2
TGTGCCAGCAGTTACTCTAGCGGGGGGGCAGATACGCAGTATTTT
CASSYSSGGADTQYF
>TRBV6-5|TRBJ2-1|-|15|-
TGTGCCAGCAGTTCTGGCGGGACCTCCTACAATGAGCAGTTCTTC
CASSSGGTSYNEQFF
>TRBV28|TRBJ2-2|-|14|TRBD2
TGTGCCAGCTTTAGCGGGACCCACACCGGGGAGCTGTTTTTT
CASFSGTHTGELFF
>TRBV5-6|TRBJ1-5|-|17|-
TGTGCCAGCAGCTTTTATCGGTCAGGGGCAGGCAATCAGCCCCAGCATTTT
CASSFYRSGAGNQPQHF
>TRBV7-9|TRBJ2-5|-|16|TRBD2
TGTGCCGCCGTGGGACTAGCGGGGACTATTCAAGAGACCCAGTACTTC
CAAVGLAGTIQETQYF
>TRBV12-5|TRBJ2-5|-|15|TRBD1
TGTGCTAGTGGTGACCGGGACAGGGAGTTGAAGACCCAGTACTTC
CASGDRDRELKTQYF
>TRBV4-1|TRBJ1-1|once|15|-
TGCGCCAGCAGCCAAGCTCAGGGCGTGAACACTGAAGCTTTCTTT
CASSQAQGVNTEAFF
>TRBV7-7|TRBJ2-3|-|13|-
TGTGCCAGCAGCCCCGAGGGCACAGATACGCAGTATTTT
CASSPEGTDTQYF
>TRBV25-1|TRBJ1-2|-|15|-
TGTGCCAGCAGTTGGGGGGGACCGAGGGGTCATGGCTACACCTTC
CASSWGGPRGHGYTF
>TRBV15|TRBJ1-4|-|12|-
TGTGCCACCAGCAGGTATAATGAAAAACTGTTTTTT
CATSRYNEKLFF
>TRBV2|TRBJ1-1|-|15|-
TGTGCCAGCAGTCTCACGGGGTATCTGAACACTGAAGCTTTCTTT
CASSLTGYLNTEAFF
>TRBV2|TRBJ2-7|-|16|TRBD1
TGTGCCAGCACCTCGCTCCGGGGACAGGGCGGCGACGAGCAGTACTTC
CASTSLRGQGGDEQYF
>TRBV6-5|TRBJ1-2|-|15|-
TGTGCCAGCAGTTTTTCTCAAAGGACAGTCGGTGGCTACACCTTC
CASSFSQRTVGGYTF
>TRBV18|TRBJ2-3|-|16|TRBD1
TGTGCCAGCTCAACGGACAGGGAGTTACCCACAGATACGCAGTATTTT
CASSTDRELPTDTQYF
>TRBV5-4|TRBJ1-4|-|15|-
TGTGCCAGCAGCCGCGGTTCGACGGAGGCAGAAAAACTGTTTTTT
CASSRGSTEAEKLFF
>TRBV5-4|TRBJ2-7|-|14|TRBD2
TGTGCCAGCCCCTCGGCGGGAGGATCCTACGAGCAGTACTTC
CASPSAGGSYEQYF
>TRBV25-1|TRBJ2-7|once|18|TRBD1
TGTGCCAGCAGTGAATTTTTCGGCGGGACAGGGGGCAGGAACGAGCAGTACTTC
CASSEFFGGTGGRNEQYF
>TRBV7-2|TRBJ1-2|-|16|-
TGTGCCAGCAGCTTAGTTGCAGGGAAGGTACGGGATGGCTACACCTTC
CASSLVAGKVRDGYTF
>TRBV4-2|TRBJ2-2|-|16|TRBD2
TGTGCCAGCAGCCTCGCTAGCGGGGGTTTCACCGGGGAGCTGTTTTTT
CASSLASGGFTGELFF
>TRBV30|TRBJ1-4|-|13|-
TGTGCCTGGAGTCTGGACAATAATGAAAAACTGTTTTTT
CAWSLDNNEKLFF
>TRBV4-1|TRBJ2-7|-|21|TRBD1
TGCGCCAGCAGCCACGCCCAGGGGTTGTCAAGCCGGGACAGGGGGTTCGGCGAGCAGTACTTC
CASSHAQGLSSRDRGFGEQYF
>TRBV6-6|TRBJ2-5|-|13|-
TGTGCCAGCAGCCCCGATCTACAAGAGACCCAGTACTTC
CASSPDLQETQYF
>TRBV6-5|TRBJ2-2|-|11|-
TGTGCCAGCAGCCGGACCGGGGAGCTGTTTTTT
CASSRTGELFF